Presented here are 28 T cell receptor beta chains from one specimen sequenced in a study of low-dose radiotherapy and immunotherapy resistance in tumors. Time point of the sample: after trial treatment. The treatment is: LDRT plus nivolumab, ipilimumab, low-dose cyclophosphamide and aspirin (RACIN trial). Priming of first-strand cDNA relied on TRAV- and TRBV-specific primers (covering alpha and beta chains). A constant-region primer paired with the V-primer adapter amplified TCRs over approximately 19 PCR cycles. TCRdb redid the calling of the reads with MiXCR, one entry per CDR3 protein. Of 80,000 or so distinct CDR3 sequences in the sample, 17% were seen once. The sample in question was PBMCs, obtained after low-dose radiotherapy plus immunotherapy. The receptors come from a male donor with prostate cancer.

In its sample, this clonotype was seen many times. The DNA for the CDR3 is TGTGCCAGTAGGAGCGGGAGAGGAAGCAATGAGCAGTTCTTC. Translated: CASRSGRGSNEQFF. The V call is TRBV19, the J call TRBJ2-1; 8 bases align to TRBD2. The J segment lost 6 bases and the V segment lost 6 bases, leaving 7 bases of the junction unmatched. The CDR3 length is 14 residues. The V gene's germline CDR1 is LNHDA and CDR2 SQIVND (reference sequence).

This clonotype was picked up a small number of times. V gene TRBV6-2 or TRBV6-3 combines with J gene TRBJ1-4; TRBD1 agrees at 11 bases. CDR1 and CDR2 (germline): MNHEY, SVGEGT. The CDR3 contains 14 residues. J gave up 8 bases and V 6 bases, and 5 bases lay outside the gene matches. In DNA form, the CDR3 reads TGTGCCAGCAGGGACGGACAGGGGGCGGAAAAACTGTTTTTT. Its translation is CASRDGQGAEKLFF.

The rearrangement links TRBV7-8 to TRBJ2-6; 10 bases line up with TRBD1. The germline CDR1 and CDR2 sequences are SGHVS and FQNEAQ. The CDR3 length is 19 residues. Trimming at V came to 2 bases and at J to 4 bases, leaving 11 bases not matched to a gene. The CDR3 bases are TGTGCCAGCAGCTTAATTCCCGGGACAGGGGTAGGAGGGGCCAACGTCCTGACTTTC. This sequence encodes CASSLIPGTGVGGANVLTF.

This chain connects TRBV2 to TRBJ2-1; no reliable D call. This CDR3 comprises 13 residues. CDR1 is SNHLY, CDR2 FYNNEI, per germline. Trimming shortened V by 7 bases and J by 7 bases, and 14 bases separated the two germline ends. CDR3 coding DNA: TGTGCCAGCACCTCCCACTCTCGAAATGAGCAGTTCTTC. Translated: CASTSHSRNEQFF.

This clonotype was detected ten times or more. The chain recombines TRBV2 with TRBJ2-7; 7 bases are a match to TRBD1. CDR3 length equals 12 residues. CDR1 SNHLY and CDR2 FYNNEI come from the germline V gene. V dropped 8 bases and J dropped 3; count of bases not matched to a gene: 4. The CDR3 is CASEGQLYEQYF. The CDR3 bases are TGTGCCAGCGAGGGACAGCTCTACGAGCAGTACTTC.

There are many counts of this clonotype. The chain has TRBV10-3 and TRBJ2-7; D not resolved. CDR3 size: 13 residues. Trimming pared 0 bases from V and 5 bases from J, leaving 8 bases between. Per germline, CDR1 ENHRY and CDR2 SYGVKD. CDR3 in amino acids: CAISESQVHEQYF. In DNA form, the CDR3 reads TGTGCCATCAGTGAGTCCCAGGTGCACGAGCAGTACTTC.

This clonotype was seen repeatedly, ten times or more. The rearrangement links TRBV20-1 to TRBJ2-5; 12 bases align to TRBD2. The CDR3 is 16 amino acids. J was trimmed by 2 bases and V by 0 bases; bases with no gene match: 4. CDR1 DFQATT and CDR2 SNEGSKA come from the germline V gene (reference sequence). The CDR3 reads CSARDPLAGGQETQYF. CDR3 DNA: TGCAGTGCTAGAGATCCCCTAGCGGGAGGGCAAGAGACCCAGTACTTC.

In this sample, this clonotype turned up many times. The chain combines TRBV4-2 with TRBJ2-2; a possible D gene is TRBD2 (6 bases). Trimming shortened V by 6 bases and J by 4 bases, and 18 bases separated the two germline ends. The CDR3 consists of 16 residues. The germline V gene encodes CDR1 LGHNA and CDR2 YNFKEQ. For the CDR3, the DNA is TGTGCCAGCAGTCAATCTCACCAGGGAGGCACCGGGGAGCTGTTTTTT. It yields the protein CASSQSHQGGTGELFF.

This clonotype has a handful of counts. J is TRBJ1-5 and V is TRBV6-5, with 7 positions matching TRBD1. There are 15 residues in the CDR3. Germline CDR1 reads MNHEY; CDR2 reads SVGAGI. V lost 5 bases to trimming and J lost 0 bases; unmatched junction nucleotides: 4. The CDR3 is CASSRQGNSNQPQHF. The DNA of the CDR3 is TGTGCCAGCAGTCGACAGGGCAATAGCAATCAGCCCCAGCATTTT.

Concerning this clonotype itself: The likely explanation is a read error, given a far larger clone one base away. The CDR3 DNA is TGTGCCAGCAGTGAGTCGTTCGGGACAGGGGGCGCGGCCAAAAACATTCAGTACTTC. Encoded protein: CASSESFGTGGAAKNIQYF. The genes are TRBV2 and TRBJ2-7; 12 nucleotides align to TRBD1. Judging by the DNA end, TRBJ2-4 fits better; the J call may be wrong. CDR3 length: 19 amino acids. Per the germline V gene, CDR1 is SNHLY and CDR2 is FYNNEI.

This clonotype showed up many times. The gene calls are TRBV5-5 and TRBJ2-3; 8 bases fit TRBD2. V was clipped by 4 bases and J by 4 bases; unmatched bases: 8. This CDR3 is built from 15 residues. Germline loops: CDR1 SGHKS, CDR2 YYEKEE (reference sequence). CDR3 sequence: CASSGGLAGADTQYF. The CDR3 DNA reads TGTGCCAGCAGCGGCGGACTAGCCGGGGCAGATACGCAGTATTTT.

The rearrangement uses TRBV5-5 and TRBJ2-2, with D unresolved. V was pared by 4 bases and J by 5 bases, with 15 bases between. The length of the CDR3 is 15 residues. Germline lookup yields CDR1 SGHKS and CDR2 YYEKEE (reference sequence). DNA of the CDR3: TGTGCCAGCAGCCGAGACGGGCTGGGTACCGGGGAGCTGTTTTTT. Translating it yields CASSRDGLGTGELFF.

This clonotype was seen many times. V and J are TRBV4-3 and TRBJ2-2; D is ambiguous. The CDR3 has 14 amino acids. Germline loops: CDR1 LGHNA, CDR2 YSLEER. Trimming stripped 1 base from V and 4 bases from J, with 7 bases between. The CDR3 loop is CASSQAVLTGELFF. CDR3 nucleotides: TGCGCCAGCAGCCAAGCGGTCCTCACCGGGGAGCTGTTTTTT.

This clonotype was seen at least ten times. The chain combines TRBV2 with TRBJ2-1, with a weak D call TRBD1 (5 bases). CDR3 length equals 13 residues. Germline lookup yields CDR1 SNHLY and CDR2 FYNNEI. Between the trimmed V and J ends, which lost 8 bases and 10 bases, there was a span of 18 bases. CDR3 DNA sequence: TGTGCCAGCCCAGGGCAGGGTCGAAGAGAGCAGTTCTTC. Translated, it gives CASPGQGRREQFF.

This clonotype has a count of ten or more. This chain uses TRBV10-3 with TRBJ2-2, with D unclear. Germline V gene lookup returns CDR1 ENHRY and CDR2 SYGVKD. The CDR3 has 14 amino acids. V gave up 7 bases and J gave up 2 bases, with 11 bases separating them. CDR3 in DNA: TGTGCCATCACCAAGGACGGTAACACCGGGGAGCTGTTTTTT. Its protein is CAITKDGNTGELFF.

In this sample, this clonotype turned up many times. CDR3 sequence (DNA): TGTGCCAGCAGTCCGCAAGGGGAGAACACCGGGGAGCTGTTTTTT. Translated, it gives CASSPQGENTGELFF. V usage is TRBV12-3 or TRBV12-4 and J usage is TRBJ2-2, with a tentative D call TRBD1 (5 bases). V shed 5 bases and J shed 1 base, with 11 bases lying between them. The CDR3 has 15 residues.

At least ten counts were recorded for this clonotype. The rearrangement joins TRBV29-1 to TRBJ2-5; TRBD2 agrees at 7 bases. CDR1 and CDR2 from the germline V gene are SQVTM and ANQGSEA. The CDR3 covers 16 residues. The ends lost 6 bases at V and 1 base at J; junction bases unmatched: 14. As DNA, the CDR3 is TGCAGCGTGGAATGGGAGGGCAGGGCGCCCCAAGAGACCCAGTACTTC. Residues: CSVEWEGRAPQETQYF.

Only a few counts were recorded for this clonotype. The chain has TRBV2 and TRBJ1-6; possible D gene TRBD1, 6 bases. The CDR3 has 13 residues. CDR1 and CDR2 (germline): SNHLY, FYNNEI. The V end lost 4 bases, the J end lost 10 bases, and 11 bases lay between the germline ends. CDR3 loop: CASSAGVGSPLHF. The CDR3 DNA reads TGTGCCAGCAGTGCAGGGGTAGGATCACCCCTCCACTTT.

A remark on this clonotype: One junction end does not reproduce the germline sequence, and a read error may be involved. The chain is built from TRBV5-3 and TRBJ2-6, with a possible D match to TRBD2 (6 bases). TRBV5-3 is classed as an ORF, of uncertain function. CDR3 length equals 14 residues. The DNA for the CDR3 is TGTGCCAGCAGCTTGGGAGGTGGGGCCAACGTCCTGACTTTC. Protein: CASSLGGGANVLTF.

This clonotype has ten or more counts. The chain recombines TRBV5-5 with TRBJ2-3; D remains unclear. CDR1 is SGHKS, CDR2 YYEKEE, per germline (reference sequence). The CDR3 has 16 amino acids. Trimming shortened V by 1 base and J by 0 bases, and 12 bases separated the two germline ends. This CDR3 reads CASSLTGLTSTDTQYF. CDR3 nucleotides: TGTGCCAGCAGCTTGACTGGGCTGACTAGCACAGATACGCAGTATTTT.

The V and J genes are TRBV30 and TRBJ1-1; unclear D gene. Trimming cost V 3 bases and J 0 bases, with 11 bases left between them. Germline V gene data show CDR1 as GTSNPN and CDR2 as SVGIG (reference sequence). There are 14 residues in the CDR3. As DNA, the CDR3 is TGTGCCTGGAGGCGCCTACAGATGAACACTGAAGCTTTCTTT. Amino acids: CAWRRLQMNTEAFF.

This clonotype occurred many times. This rearrangement joins TRBV2 to TRBJ1-6; D is possibly TRBD1 (5 bases). The germline gives CDR1 SNHLY, CDR2 FYNNEI. The V gene lost 3 bases and the J gene lost 9 bases, with 12 bases spanning the gap. The CDR3 consists of 14 residues. The CDR3 nucleotides are TGTGCCAGCAGTGATCGCAGGGTAATTTCACCCCTCCACTTT. Residues: CASSDRRVISPLHF.

In this sample, this clonotype turned up many times. The chain combines TRBV7-8 with TRBJ2-1; weak D call: TRBD1 (6 bases). The CDR3 totals 15 residues. The V end was cut by 1 base, the J end by 3 bases, with 10 bases between. Per the germline V gene, CDR1 is SGHVS and CDR2 is FQNEAQ. In nucleotides, the CDR3 is TGTGCCAGCAGCTTAGTGGGGACAATCTACAATGAGCAGTTCTTC. Encoded protein: CASSLVGTIYNEQFF.

This clonotype was observed many times. Here the CDR3 DNA reads TGTGCCTGGAGTGTACGAGGGCGCGAGCAGTACTTC. Amino acids: CAWSVRGREQYF. The V and J genes are TRBV30 and TRBJ2-7; perhaps TRBD2 as D (5 bases). CDR3 length equals 12 residues. Looked up from germline, CDR1 is GTSNPN and CDR2 is SVGIG (reference sequence). Trimming took off 0 bases at V and 6 bases at J, with 9 bases between the two ends.

This clonotype was detected many times. The chain is built from TRBV29-1 and TRBJ1-1; tentatively, D is TRBD1 (5 bases). Trimming shortened V by 4 bases and J by 4 bases, and 10 bases separated the two germline ends. CDR1 is SQVTM, CDR2 ANQGSEA, per germline. The CDR3 consists of 12 residues. This CDR3 reads CSVGGDFTEAFF. For the CDR3, the DNA is TGCAGCGTTGGAGGGGATTTCACTGAAGCTTTCTTT. Together with reference TRBV29-1 and TRBJ1-1, the CDR3 gives the full variable domain: SAVISQKPSRDICQRGTSLTIQCQVDSQVTMMFWYRQQPGQSLTLIATANQGSEATYESGFVIDKFPISRPNLTFSTLTVSNMSPEDSSIYLCSVGGDFTEAFFGQGTRLTVV.

Comment on this clonotype: A far more abundant clone sits one base away, making this likely a read error. The chain combines TRBV6-1 with TRBJ2-1, with TRBD2 identical over 12 bases. Per germline, CDR1 MNHNS and CDR2 SASEGT. This CDR3 is built from 13 residues. Trimming took 6 bases from V and 10 from J; bases not matched to a gene: 4. This CDR3 reads CASSPGLAGEQFF. CDR3 bases: TGTGCCAGCAGCCCGGGACTAGCGGGCGAGCAGTTCTTC.

The gene calls are TRBV27 and TRBJ2-1; 8 bases line up with TRBD2. Germline trimming cut 7 bases from V and 6 bases from J; bases unmatched to any gene: 8. CDR3 size: 14 residues. CDR1 MNHEY and CDR2 SMNVEV come from the germline V gene (reference sequence). The CDR3 nucleotides are TGTGCCAGCAATCAGTGGGCGGGAGGCAATGAGCAGTTCTTC. This encodes CASNQWAGGNEQFF.

There are many counts of this clonotype. The rearrangement joins TRBV18 to TRBJ2-7; 7 bases map to TRBD1. V lost 3 bases, J lost 0 bases, and 8 bases stayed unmatched. CDR3 length: 16 amino acids. Germline CDR1 KGHSH, CDR2 LQKENI. CDR3 protein: CASSPGLGTASYEQYF. The CDR3 DNA reads TGTGCCAGCTCACCGGGTCTCGGGACAGCCTCCTACGAGCAGTACTTC. The full variable domain, with the rest looked up from reference TRBV18 and TRBJ2-7, is NAGVMQNPRHLVRRRGQEARLRCSPMKGHSHVYWYRQLPEEGLKFMVYLQKENIIDESGMPKERFSAEFPKEGPSILRIQQVVRGDSAAYFCASSPGLGTASYEQYFGPGTRLTVT.